This T cell receptor beta chain was captured in a study of molecular identifiers for immune sequencing clone quantification. In its sample, this clonotype was seen many times. One entry per CDR3 protein, called by TCRdb with MiXCR from the PCR reads. This sample has some 580,000 distinct CDR3 sequences, with over 25% found just once. V dropped 0 bases and J dropped 4 bases, with 12 bases sitting between them. The CDR3 is made up of 15 amino acids. Germline V lookup: CDR1 MGHRA, CDR2 YSYEKL. Sequencing was performed on naive CD8+ T cells from blood, with Jurkat cell RNA spiked in. The subset: FACS-sorted CD8+CD4-CCR7+CD45RA+ naive T cells. This receptor was obtained from a human donor in good health. Some libraries in this study had Jurkat cell RNA spiked in. This sequence joins TRBV4-1 and TRBJ1-1; D remains ambiguous. Here the CDR3 DNA reads TGCGCCAGCAGCCAAGAGCATCCGGTATCCACTGAAGCTTTCTTT. Protein sequence: CASSQEHPVSTEAFF.